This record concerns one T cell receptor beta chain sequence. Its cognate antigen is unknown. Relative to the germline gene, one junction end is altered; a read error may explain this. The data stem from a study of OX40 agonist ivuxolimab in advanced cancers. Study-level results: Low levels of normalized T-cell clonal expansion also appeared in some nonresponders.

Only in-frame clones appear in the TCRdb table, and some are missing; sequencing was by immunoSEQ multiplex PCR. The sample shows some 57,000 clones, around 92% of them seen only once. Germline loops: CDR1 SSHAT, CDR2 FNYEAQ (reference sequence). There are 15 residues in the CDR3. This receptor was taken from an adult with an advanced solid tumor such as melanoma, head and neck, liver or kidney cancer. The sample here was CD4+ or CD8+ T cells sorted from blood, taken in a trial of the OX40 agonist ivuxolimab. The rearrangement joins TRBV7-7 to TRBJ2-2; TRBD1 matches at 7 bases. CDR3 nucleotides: TGTGCTAGCAGCTTGAAGGGGGCTAGCACCGGGGAGCTGTTTTTT. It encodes CASSLKGASTGELFF.